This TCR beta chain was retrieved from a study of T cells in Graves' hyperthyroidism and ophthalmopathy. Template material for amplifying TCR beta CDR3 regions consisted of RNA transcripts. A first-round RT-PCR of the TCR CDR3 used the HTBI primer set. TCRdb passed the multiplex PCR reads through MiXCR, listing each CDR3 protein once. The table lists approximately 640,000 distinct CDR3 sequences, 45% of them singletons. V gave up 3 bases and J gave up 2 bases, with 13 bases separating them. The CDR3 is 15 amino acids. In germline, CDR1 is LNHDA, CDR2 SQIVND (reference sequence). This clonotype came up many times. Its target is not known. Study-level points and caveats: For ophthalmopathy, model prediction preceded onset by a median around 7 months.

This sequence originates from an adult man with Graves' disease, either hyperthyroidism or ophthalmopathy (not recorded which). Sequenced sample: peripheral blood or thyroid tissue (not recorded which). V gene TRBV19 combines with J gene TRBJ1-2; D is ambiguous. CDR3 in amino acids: CASSIGRRGNYGYTF. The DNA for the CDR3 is TGTGCCAGTAGTATTGGCCGCCGAGGCAACTATGGCTACACCTTC.